This is a list of T cell receptor beta chains from one sample in a study of OX40 agonist ivuxolimab in advanced cancers. The protocol was immunoSEQ multiplex PCR, while the TCRdb copy is restricted to in-frame clones and leaves out a portion. The repertoire has 59,000 or so clones, around 82% of them found once; the top ten carry around 3.6%. This sample comprised CD4+ or CD8+ T cells sorted from blood, obtained in a trial of the OX40 agonist ivuxolimab. The receptor set was obtained from an adult with an advanced solid tumor such as melanoma, head and neck, liver or kidney cancer. Both conserved end residues are part of each CDR3. D genes are given only for firm matches. Rows may omit the clone size; those that give it use once, few, many or a size class.

v_gene	j_gene	abundance	d_gene	CDR3nt	CDR3aa
TRBV6-5	TRBJ2-7	.	.	TGTGCCAGCAGTCAACCCGGACTCACCTCCGAGCAGTACTTC	CASSQPGLTSEQYF
TRBV5-6	TRBJ1-6	.	.	TGTGCCAGCAGCTTGTCTCTGGGGAATTCACCCCTCCACTTT	CASSLSLGNSPLHF
TRBV10-3	TRBJ1-3	.	.	TGTGCCATGACCGACAGGCAGAGCTCTGGAAACACCATATATTTT	CAMTDRQSSGNTIYF
TRBV5-4	TRBJ1-2	.	.	TGTGCCAGCAGCTTGGAGGGGAAGATCCATGGCTACACCTTC	CASSLEGKIHGYTF
TRBV11-3	TRBJ1-1	.	.	TGTGCCAGCAGCTTCGGGGTAGAGGGGTCTGAAGCTTTCTTT	CASSFGVEGSEAFF
TRBV7-2	TRBJ2-4	.	.	TGTGCCAGCAGCTTAGGTTCGGGGAGAGGAGCCAAAAACATTCAGTACTTC	CASSLGSGRGAKNIQYF
TRBV7-9	TRBJ1-5	.	.	TGTGCCAGCAGCTTGGGGACATCGAATCAGCCCCAGCATTTT	CASSLGTSNQPQHF
TRBV7-2	TRBJ1-2	.	TRBD1	TGTGCCAGCAGCTTAGCTCTTGTAGGACAGGGTGAGGGTGGCTACACCTTC	CASSLALVGQGEGGYTF
TRBV19	TRBJ1-4	.	TRBD1	TGTGCCAGTAGTAGTAGGGGGCGAGGTGAAAAACTGTTTTTT	CASSSRGRGEKLFF
TRBV11-2	TRBJ1-1	.	.	TGTGCCAGCAGCTTAGGGGGGGGCGGGAACACTGAAGCTTTCTTT	CASSLGGGGNTEAFF
TRBV5-1	TRBJ2-1	few	TRBD1	TGCGCCAGCAGCGATCCCGGGACAGGGACAAATGAGCAGTTCTTC	CASSDPGTGTNEQFF
TRBV5-1	TRBJ2-1	.	.	TGCGCCAGCAGCCCGTGGGACCCCCGGGGTGAGCAGTTCTTC	CASSPWDPRGEQFF
TRBV19	TRBJ1-1	.	.	TGTGCCAGTAGTATCTACAGGGTTTTGAACACTGAAGCTTTCTTT	CASSIYRVLNTEAFF
TRBV28	TRBJ1-5	.	TRBD1	TGTGCCAGCAGTTTTCCGGACAGGGGGTATAGCAATCAGCCCCAGCATTTT	CASSFPDRGYSNQPQHF
TRBV28	TRBJ1-1	few	.	TGTGCCAGCAGTCTGGACAGTGAAGCTTTCTTT	CASSLDSEAFF
TRBV19	TRBJ2-3	.	.	TGTGCCAGTAGTAGACTAGGAAGGACAGATACGCAGTATTTT	CASSRLGRTDTQYF
TRBV11-3	TRBJ2-5	.	TRBD1	TGTGCCAGCAGCTTATGGGGCGGACAGGGTGGTCGGGAGACCCAGTACTTC	CASSLWGGQGGRETQYF
TRBV27	TRBJ2-7	.	TRBD1	TGTGCCAGCAGTGGCCGGGACAGGGGCGACGAGCAGTACTTC	CASSGRDRGDEQYF
TRBV15	TRBJ2-5	.	.	TGTGCCACCAGCACCCGGGACGGGCAAGAGACCCAGTACTTC	CATSTRDGQETQYF
TRBV5-6	TRBJ2-7	once	.	TGTGCCAGCAGCTTAAGGGTCCTTGGCTCCTACGAGCAGTACTTC	CASSLRVLGSYEQYF
TRBV25-1	TRBJ1-1	.	TRBD1	TGTGCCAGCAGTGAGTGGGCAGGGGGCACTGAAGCTTTCTTT	CASSEWAGGTEAFF
TRBV6-1	TRBJ2-2	.	.	TGTGCCACCGATAATCGGGGGATGACCGGGGAGCTGTTTTTT	CATDNRGMTGELFF
TRBV6-6	TRBJ1-1	.	.	TGTGCCAGCATAAATTCAGAGAACACTGAAGCTTTCTTT	CASINSENTEAFF
TRBV11-3	TRBJ1-4	.	.	TGTGCCAGCAGCTTAAACGGGAGGGAAAAACTGTTTTTT	CASSLNGREKLFF
TRBV19	TRBJ1-4	.	.	TGTGCCAGTAGAAGCCGAGGCCTCCTAAAACTGTTTTTT	CASRSRGLLKLFF
TRBV6-5	TRBJ1-2	.	.	TGTGCCAGCAGTACCCGTGAGGGGGGCTATGGCTACACCTTC	CASSTREGGYGYTF
TRBV9	TRBJ2-3	.	TRBD1	TGTGCCAGCAGCCTATTTTGGACAGGGGAGGGAGGTACGCAGTATTTT	CASSLFWTGEGGTQYF
TRBV28	TRBJ1-1	.	TRBD1	TGTGCCAGCACGTCAGGGGGCGTCGTTAAGAACACTGAAGCTTTCTTT	CASTSGGVVKNTEAFF
TRBV2	TRBJ2-3	once	.	TGTGCCAGCAGTGATCCTTCCGGCCATCCGCAGTATTTT	CASSDPSGHPQYF
TRBV19	TRBJ1-2	once	.	TGTGCCAGTAGTCTCGCTTTACAGAAAAAGGGAGTCTATGGCTACACCTTC	CASSLALQKKGVYGYTF
TRBV6-6	TRBJ1-1	.	.	TGTGCCAGCAGTTACCAGGAGTTTCAGACTGAAGCTTTCTTT	CASSYQEFQTEAFF
TRBV5-5	TRBJ1-5	once	.	TGTGCCAGCAGCCCCGGACGTCTCGAGAGTCAGCCCCAGCATTTT	CASSPGRLESQPQHF
TRBV7-9	TRBJ1-2	.	.	TGTGCCAGCAGCTTAAGCTTGGGAGCGACTAACTATGGCTACACCTTC	CASSLSLGATNYGYTF